This record covers a single T cell receptor beta chain. The sample originates from a study of shared clonotypes between healthy human individuals. Germline V lookup: CDR1 MGHRA, CDR2 YSYEKL. Trimming took off 1 base at V and 0 bases at J, with 4 bases between the two ends. CDR3 size: 13 residues. Sorted-subset replicate PCR reactions were performed with about 190 ng DNA, corresponding to roughly 30,000 T cell genomes. Assay used: immunoSEQ multiplex PCR; TCRdb lists only in-frame clones, some missing. Of more than 550,000 clones listed, roughly 88% are singletons. The material sequenced was memory CD8+ T cells from PBMCs. Noted subset: CD45RO+ cells pooled with CCR7-negative TemRA cells. The chain joins TRBV4-1 to TRBJ2-7; D remains unclear. This clonotype was sampled from a man between 18 and 29 years old in good health. Some clones in this sample may be carry-over from other donors' samples. In nucleotides, the CDR3 is TGCGCCAGCAGCCAAGCCGCCTCCTACGAGCAGTACTTC. This sequence encodes CASSQAASYEQYF.